Listed below are T cell receptor beta chains from one sample, sequenced in a study of T cell responses to AZD1222 COVID-19 vaccine. Only in-frame clones appear in the TCRdb table, and some are missing; sequencing was by immunoSEQ multiplex PCR. This table has 130,000 or so clones, approximately 88% appearing once. Specimen: peripheral blood, collected on day 0 of AZD1222 vaccination. These receptors all come from an adult in good health. The CDR3 runs from the conserved cysteine through the conserved F or W. The D gene is left open where the match is weak.

V gene	D gene	J gene	CDR3 protein	CDR3 DNA
TRBV23-1	TRBD1	TRBJ2-7	CASSQRTGPSFNYEQYF	TGCGCCAGCAGTCAGAGGACAGGTCCCTCCTTCAACTACGAGCAGTACTTC
TRBV2	-	TRBJ2-7	CASSERGYEQYF	TGTGCCAGCAGTGAGAGGGGGTACGAGCAGTACTTC
TRBV27	-	TRBJ1-6	CASAPRGAVGSPLHF	TGTGCCAGTGCCCCTCGGGGCGCGGTAGGTTCACCCCTCCACTTT
TRBV6-5	-	TRBJ1-3	CASRSQGRSGNTIYF	TGTGCCAGCAGATCCCAAGGGCGCTCTGGAAACACCATATATTTT
TRBV21-1	-	TRBJ2-7	CASSKGRERWAEQYF	TGTGCCAGCAGCAAAGGACGGGAAAGGTGGGCCGAGCAGTACTTC
TRBV7-2	TRBD1	TRBJ2-1	CASSLARNRGPYNEQFF	TGTGCCAGCAGCTTAGCGCGGAACAGGGGGCCATACAATGAGCAGTTCTTC
TRBV5-1	TRBD1	TRBJ2-5	CASSYRGYETQYF	TGCGCCAGCAGCTACAGGGGGTACGAGACCCAGTACTTC
TRBV9	-	TRBJ1-4	CASSVQGDNEKLFF	TGTGCCAGCAGCGTACAGGGCGATAATGAAAAACTGTTTTTT
TRBV18	-	TRBJ1-5	CASSPSGENQPQHF	TGTGCCAGCTCACCAAGCGGGGAGAATCAGCCCCAGCATTTT
TRBV5-7	-	TRBJ1-1	CASSLCKRARTEAFF	TGTGCCAGCAGCTTGTGCAAGAGGGCGAGGACTGAAGCTTTCTTT